One sample yielded the 32 T cell receptor beta chains listed below, sequenced in a study of blood T cell repertoires in COVID-19. Sequencing used immunoSEQ multiplex PCR; TCRdb keeps in-frame clones, though not all of them. The profile shows fewer than 400,000 clones, over 80% of them singletons. Input material: PBMCs or T cells enriched from blood (not recorded which). Receptors were obtained from a woman between 18 and 29 years old who had recovered from COVID-19.

About this clone: Other DNA sequences of this sample code for an identical CDR3. The chain is built from TRBV29-1 and TRBJ1-2; 11 positions agree with TRBD1. Germline V gene sequence: CDR1 SQVTM, CDR2 ANQGSEA. The CDR3 sequence is 13 residues long. The V segment lost 4 bases and the J segment 8 bases; nucleotides outside the gene matches: 6. CDR3 in DNA: TGCAGCGTTGTCGGACAGGGGGCCTGGGGCTACACCTTC. This sequence encodes CSVVGQGAWGYTF.

V is TRBV7-6 and J is TRBJ2-5; D gene ambiguous. The CDR3 covers 16 residues. The germline V gene encodes CDR1 SGHVS and CDR2 FNYEAQ. Trimming left V 5 bases short and J 3 bases short, with 19 bases between. CDR3: CASSQRPSRKEETQYF. DNA of the CDR3: TGTGCCAGCAGCCAACGACCCTCCAGGAAGGAAGAGACCCAGTACTTC.

This chain uses TRBV7-2 with TRBJ1-1, with a tentative D call TRBD1 (5 bases). The CDR3 is made up of 12 amino acids. CDR1 is SGHTA, CDR2 FQGNSA, per germline. V lost 1 base and J lost 10, with 10 bases in between. The CDR3 is CASSLVGGSAFF. CDR3 sequence (DNA): TGTGCCAGCAGCTTAGTGGGGGGGTCAGCTTTCTTT.

This clone is a singleton in its sample. This chain links TRBV9 with TRBJ2-1; 10 bases match TRBD2. V was clipped by 4 bases and J by 3 bases; unmatched bases: 10. The germline V gene encodes CDR1 SGDLS and CDR2 YYNGEE. The CDR3 length is 17 residues. The CDR3 coding sequence is TGTGCCAGCAGCCCCCTTAAGCGGGGGGGCCTCTACAATGAGCAGTTCTTC. This codes for CASSPLKRGGLYNEQFF.

This clone was seen a single time. This chain joins TRBV11-1 and TRBJ2-5; D is possibly TRBD2 (5 bases). Trimming removed 5 bases from V and 2 bases from J, with 9 bases in between. CDR1 and CDR2 (germline): SGHAT, FQDESV (reference sequence). The CDR3 length is 13 residues. The CDR3 loop is CASSRTRQETQYF. Here the CDR3 DNA reads TGTGCCAGCAGCAGAACTAGACAAGAGACCCAGTACTTC.

V is TRBV18 and J is TRBJ1-3, with 7 bases aligning to TRBD1. CDR1 is KGHSH and CDR2 is LQKENI in the germline V gene. The CDR3 covers 15 residues. J gave up 4 bases and V 3 bases, and 6 bases lay outside the gene matches. The CDR3 region is CASSPIDRDGNTIYF. The DNA for the CDR3 is TGTGCCAGCTCACCCATTGACAGGGACGGAAACACCATATATTTT.

The genes are TRBV2 and TRBJ1-1; D uncertain. V was pared by 0 bases and J by 5 bases, with 10 bases between. Germline V gene data show CDR1 as SNHLY and CDR2 as FYNNEI. The CDR3 sequence is 14 residues long. The CDR3 reads CASSEARGSTEAFF. Here the CDR3 DNA reads TGTGCCAGCAGTGAAGCGCGGGGATCTACTGAAGCTTTCTTT.

V gene TRBV2 combines with J gene TRBJ2-7; D might be TRBD1 (5 bases). This CDR3 has 16 residues. Deletions cut 4 bases from V and 0 bases from J, with 16 bases between. Germline values: CDR1 SNHLY, CDR2 FYNNEI. CDR3 in amino acids: CASSGSVRGLSYEQYF. CDR3 DNA: TGTGCCAGCAGTGGTTCCGTTAGGGGTCTCTCCTACGAGCAGTACTTC.

The rearrangement uses TRBV29-1 and TRBJ2-1, with 7 bases that match TRBD1. V lost 3 bases, J lost 10 bases, and 3 bases stayed unmatched. Germline loops: CDR1 SQVTM, CDR2 ANQGSEA. The CDR3 runs 11 residues. The CDR3 loop is CSVEKGQEQFF. The DNA for the CDR3 is TGCAGCGTTGAGAAGGGACAGGAGCAGTTCTTC.

V gene TRBV7-3 combines with J gene TRBJ2-1; D gene unclear. V was trimmed by 0 bases and J by 9 bases, leaving 9 bases between them. The CDR3 length is 13 residues. CDR1 and CDR2 (germline): SGHTA, FQGTGA. Written as DNA, the CDR3 is TGTGCCAGCAGCTTAACCAGCTCGGGTGAGCAGTTCTTC. Residues: CASSLTSSGEQFF.

The chain employs TRBV6-6 and TRBJ2-7; D may be TRBD2 (5 bases). CDR1 is MNHNY, CDR2 SVGAGI, per germline (reference sequence). V was trimmed by 8 bases and J by 0 bases, leaving 11 bases between them. This CDR3 spans 13 amino acids. CDR3 region: CASVRDPSYEQYF. CDR3 bases: TGTGCCAGCGTCCGGGATCCCTCCTACGAGCAGTACTTC.

CDR3 nucleotide sequence: TGTGCCAGCCTTCCAGGGCGTTGGTCCTACAATGAGCAGTTCTTC. This translates into CASLPGRWSYNEQFF. The chain uses TRBV6-5 and TRBJ2-1; perhaps TRBD1 as D (5 bases). The CDR3 loop spans 15 amino acids. The germline gives CDR1 MNHEY, CDR2 SVGAGI. Trimming left V 8 bases short and J 1 base short, with 15 bases between.

This chain links TRBV2 with TRBJ1-2; D may be TRBD1 (5 bases). Looked up from germline, CDR1 is SNHLY and CDR2 is FYNNEI. The V end was cut by 0 bases, the J end by 6 bases, with 8 bases between. This CDR3 contains 13 residues. The CDR3 nucleotides read TGTGCCAGCAGTGAAGCTGGGGGGGATGGCTACACCTTC. Translated, it gives CASSEAGGDGYTF.

The genes are TRBV4-1 and TRBJ2-5; D gene unclear. V lost 1 base to trimming and J lost 1 base, with 7 bases between them. Germline V gives CDR1 MGHRA, CDR2 YSYEKL. The CDR3 extends over 14 amino acids. The CDR3: CASSQGVSQETQYF. CDR3 coding DNA: TGCGCCAGCAGCCAAGGTGTCTCCCAAGAGACCCAGTACTTC.

The chain has TRBV18 and TRBJ2-1; D ambiguous. The CDR3 spans 14 residues. Germline loops: CDR1 KGHSH, CDR2 LQKENI. Trimming cost V 5 bases and J 7 bases, with 15 bases left between them. In nucleotides, the CDR3 is TGTGCCAGCTCATCTCCGTGGGCTCGGAATGAGCAGTTCTTC. Its translation is CASSSPWARNEQFF.

V and J are TRBV6-5 and TRBJ2-2; 7 bases match TRBD1. Germline CDR1 MNHEY, CDR2 SVGAGI. The CDR3 contains 16 residues. V dropped 0 bases and J dropped 0; count of bases not matched to a gene: 1. The CDR3 nucleotides are TGTGCCAGCAGTTACTCAGGGGGCGCGAACACCGGGGAGCTGTTTTTT. Protein product: CASSYSGGANTGELFF.

This chain connects TRBV2 to TRBJ1-2, with D tentatively TRBD1 (5 bases). The germline V gene encodes CDR1 SNHLY and CDR2 FYNNEI. V was cut by 6 bases and J by 6 bases, with 11 bases left in between. There are 12 residues in the CDR3. The CDR3 loop reads CASRTDNDGYTF. The CDR3 coding sequence is TGTGCCAGCAGAACGGACAATGATGGCTACACCTTC.

The gene calls are TRBV4-1 and TRBJ1-2; 9 bases are shared with TRBD1. With 3 bases clipped from V and 2 bases from J, the junction kept 10 bases outside the gene matches. CDR3 length: 17 residues. The germline V gene has CDR1 MGHRA and CDR2 YSYEKL. This CDR3 is CASSHSGQGLQNYGYTF. CDR3 nucleotide sequence: TGCGCCAGCAGCCACTCTGGACAGGGGCTTCAGAACTATGGCTACACCTTC.

This clone was picked up a small number of times. The V call is TRBV5-1, the J call TRBJ1-4; 7 bases line up with TRBD1. Germline-derived CDR1 and CDR2 are SGHRS and YFSETQ. The CDR3 totals 15 residues. J gave up 2 bases and V 0 bases, and 1 base lay outside the gene matches. The CDR3 spells CASSLGGQTNEKLFF. In DNA form, the CDR3 reads TGCGCCAGCAGCTTGGGGGGACAGACTAATGAAAAACTGTTTTTT. The full variable domain, with the rest looked up from reference TRBV5-1 and TRBJ1-4, is KAGVTQTPRYLIKTRGQQVTLSCSPISGHRSVSWYQQTPGQGLQFLFEYFSETQRNKGNFPGRFSGRQFSNSRSEMNVSTLELGDSALYLCASSLGGQTNEKLFFGSGTQLSVL.

The rearrangement uses TRBV10-1 and TRBJ1-1; TRBD1 agrees at 8 bases. Germline CDR1 WNHNN, CDR2 SYGVQD (reference sequence). CDR3 length: 12 amino acids. J gave up 11 bases and V 8 bases, and 10 bases lay outside the gene matches. CDR3 sequence: CASPGQGRWAFF. The DNA for the CDR3 is TGCGCCAGCCCCGGACAGGGTCGGTGGGCTTTCTTT.

This sequence joins TRBV6-5 and TRBJ1-6, with unresolved D. Germline V CDR1 and CDR2: MNHEY, SVGAGI. V lost 7 bases, J lost 8 bases, and 9 bases lay in between. CDR3 length: 12 amino acids. As DNA, the CDR3 is TGTGCCAGCACTACCTCGGATTCACCCCTCCACTTT. Amino acids: CASTTSDSPLHF.

The J gene is TRBJ2-7, the V gene TRBV5-1, with 9 bases aligning to TRBD1. Trimming took 7 bases from V and 3 from J; bases not matched to a gene: 11. Germline lookup yields CDR1 SGHRS and CDR2 YFSETQ. The CDR3 consists of 15 residues. The CDR3 loop reads CASATTGTGNYEQYF. CDR3 DNA sequence: TGCGCCAGCGCAACTACCGGGACAGGGAACTACGAGCAGTACTTC. Filled out from reference TRBV5-1 and TRBJ2-7, the complete variable domain reads KAGVTQTPRYLIKTRGQQVTLSCSPISGHRSVSWYQQTPGQGLQFLFEYFSETQRNKGNFPGRFSGRQFSNSRSEMNVSTLELGDSALYLCASATTGTGNYEQYFGPGTRLTVT.

This chain joins TRBV19 and TRBJ1-1; D unclear. V was clipped by 5 bases and J by 3 bases, with 16 bases between them. From germline, CDR1 is LNHDA and CDR2 SQIVND (reference sequence). CDR3 length equals 15 residues. The DNA for the CDR3 is TGTGCCAGTAGTTCGTCCGGTGTACGGGACACTGAAGCTTTCTTT. As protein: CASSSSGVRDTEAFF.

The chain links TRBV19 to TRBJ1-2, with 8 bases aligning to TRBD1. Unmatched junction bases numbered 4, after V lost 4 bases and J lost 3 bases. The germline CDR1 and CDR2 sequences are LNHDA and SQIVND (reference sequence). This CDR3 has 14 amino acids. CDR3 coding DNA: TGTGCCAGTAGTACACGACAGGGGTACTATGGCTACACCTTC. Its protein product is CASSTRQGYYGYTF.

The chain has TRBV3-1 (or the pseudogene TRBV3-2) and TRBJ2-4; 8 nucleotides agree with TRBD1. The CDR3 totals 16 residues. Germline CDR1 reads LGHDT; CDR2 reads YNNKEL (reference sequence). The V segment lost 3 bases and the J segment 6 bases; nucleotides outside the gene matches: 10. This chain's CDR3 is CASSQRGQGRRNIQYF. The CDR3 nucleotides are TGTGCCAGCAGCCAGAGAGGACAGGGACGGAGAAACATTCAGTACTTC.

J is TRBJ1-2 and V is TRBV7-9; 8 bases fit TRBD1. Germline CDR1 and CDR2: SEHNR and FQNEAQ (reference sequence). This CDR3 region has 15 residues. V lost 4 bases and J lost 0; bases outside the gene matches: 4. CDR3 amino acids: CASSSGTGSNYGYTF. DNA of the CDR3: TGTGCCAGCAGCTCTGGGACAGGATCTAACTATGGCTACACCTTC.

V and J are TRBV5-1 and TRBJ2-2; D not certain. Trimming cost V 5 bases and J 4 bases, with 6 bases left between them. The germline CDR1 and CDR2 sequences are SGHRS and YFSETQ. This CDR3 spans 12 amino acids. The CDR3 nucleotides are TGCGCCAGCAGGCGGTCCACCGGGGAGCTGTTTTTT. This sequence encodes CASRRSTGELFF.

V is TRBV9 and J is TRBJ2-5, with D maybe TRBD1 (5 bases). The CDR3 is 14 amino acids. Trimming shortened V by 0 bases and J by 5 bases, and 11 bases separated the two germline ends. Germline V gene sequence: CDR1 SGDLS, CDR2 YYNGEE. CDR3 amino acids: CASSVEPGMETQYF. CDR3 sequence (DNA): TGTGCCAGCAGCGTAGAGCCAGGGATGGAGACCCAGTACTTC.

The genes are TRBV5-1 and TRBJ2-5, with TRBD1 identical over 9 bases. With 1 base clipped from V and 7 bases from J, the junction kept 11 bases outside the gene matches. Germline V gives CDR1 SGHRS, CDR2 YFSETQ. This CDR3 is 16 amino acids long. The CDR3 coding sequence is TGCGCCAGCAGCTTGAGGCAAAACAGGGGGCGATCGACCCAGTACTTC. Protein: CASSLRQNRGRSTQYF.

The rearrangement links TRBV27 to TRBJ2-1; a possible D gene is TRBD1 (6 bases). The CDR3 contains 16 residues. V lost 2 bases to trimming and J lost 1 base, with 12 bases between them. CDR1 and CDR2 from the germline V gene are MNHEY and SMNVEV (reference sequence). The CDR3 coding sequence is TGTGCCAGCAGTTTAACTCAGGGGCGTTCCTACAATGAGCAGTTCTTC. Protein sequence: CASSLTQGRSYNEQFF.

This clone was observed at least ten times. The rearrangement joins TRBV3-1 (or the pseudogene TRBV3-2) to TRBJ1-3; tentative D call: TRBD1 (5 bases). The CDR3 spans 16 residues. Germline V gene data show CDR1 as LGHDT and CDR2 as YNNKEL (reference sequence). Trimming took off 2 bases at V and 0 bases at J, with 11 bases between the two ends. CDR3 protein: CASSQRGGVSGNTIYF. CDR3 coding DNA: TGTGCCAGCAGCCAACGTGGGGGGGTCTCTGGAAACACCATATATTTT.

The chain has TRBV5-4 and TRBJ1-1, with 10 bases identical to TRBD1. Trimming took 6 bases from V and 0 from J; bases not matched to a gene: 8. CDR3 length: 16 amino acids. Germline CDR1 SGHNT, CDR2 YYREEE (reference sequence). CDR3 residues: CASTRGGQGMNTEAFF. The DNA of the CDR3 is TGTGCCAGCACCCGGGGGGGACAGGGGATGAACACTGAAGCTTTCTTT.